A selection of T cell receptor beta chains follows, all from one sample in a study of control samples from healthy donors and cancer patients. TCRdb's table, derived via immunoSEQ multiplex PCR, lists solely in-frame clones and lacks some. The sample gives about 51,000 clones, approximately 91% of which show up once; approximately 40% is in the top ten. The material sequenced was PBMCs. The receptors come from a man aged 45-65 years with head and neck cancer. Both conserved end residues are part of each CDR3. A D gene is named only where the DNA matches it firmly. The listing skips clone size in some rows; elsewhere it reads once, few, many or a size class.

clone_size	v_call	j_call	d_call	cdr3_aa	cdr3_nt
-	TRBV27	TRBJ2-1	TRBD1	CASSFYWTGPNEQFF	TGTGCCAGCAGTTTCTATTGGACAGGGCCAAATGAGCAGTTCTTC
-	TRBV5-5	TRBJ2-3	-	CASSLGPGSQGTDTQYF	TGTGCCAGCAGCTTGGGTCCAGGGTCGCAGGGAACTGATACGCAGTATTTT
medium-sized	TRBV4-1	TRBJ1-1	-	CASSQISGEPFF	TGCGCCAGCAGCCAAATATCTGGCGAACCTTTCTTT
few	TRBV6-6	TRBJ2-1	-	CASSPSQRVEQFF	TGTGCCAGCAGCCCGAGTCAGCGGGTTGAGCAGTTCTTC
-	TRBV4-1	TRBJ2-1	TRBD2	CASSQDFPAGEPKFF	TGCGCCAGCAGCCAAGATTTTCCAGCGGGAGAACCCAAGTTCTTC
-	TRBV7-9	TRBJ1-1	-	CASSATGTETEAFF	TGTGCCAGCAGCGCCACCGGGACGGAGACTGAAGCTTTCTTT
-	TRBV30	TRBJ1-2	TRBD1	CAWAEGTGGFYGYTF	TGTGCCTGGGCGGAGGGGACAGGGGGTTTTTATGGCTACACCTTC
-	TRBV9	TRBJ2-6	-	CASMGGANVLTF	TGTGCCAGCATGGGTGGGGCCAACGTCCTGACTTTC
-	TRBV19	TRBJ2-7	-	CASQGPAYEQYF	TGTGCCAGTCAGGGGCCGGCCTACGAGCAGTACTTC
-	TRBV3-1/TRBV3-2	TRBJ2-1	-	CASSQEGEGRGGEKFF	TGTGCCAGCAGCCAAGAAGGCGAGGGCAGGGGGGGGGAAAAGTTCTTC
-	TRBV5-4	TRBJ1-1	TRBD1	CASSFPGGLNTEAFF	TGTGCCAGCAGCTTTCCAGGGGGGTTGAACACTGAAGCTTTCTTT
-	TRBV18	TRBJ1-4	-	CASSPGGVSEKLFF	TGTGCCAGCTCACCCGGAGGGGTTAGTGAAAAACTGTTTTTT
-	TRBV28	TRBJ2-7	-	CASSPVDRRGGREQYF	TGTGCCAGCAGTCCAGTCGACAGGCGAGGAGGTCGGGAGCAGTACTTC
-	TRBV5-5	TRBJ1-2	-	CASSRGAGAASTNGYTF	TGTGCCAGCAGCAGGGGGGCAGGGGCGGCCTCGACGAATGGCTACACCTTC
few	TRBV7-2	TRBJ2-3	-	CASSLAGGSTDTQYF	TGTGCCAGCAGCTTAGCGGGAGGCTCCACAGATACGCAGTATTTT
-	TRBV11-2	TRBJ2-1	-	CASSLRGSGTNNEQFF	TGTGCCAGCAGCTTAAGGGGTAGCGGAACTAACAATGAGCAGTTCTTC
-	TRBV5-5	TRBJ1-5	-	CAHTAAGNQPQHF	TGTGCCCACACCGCCGCGGGCAATCAGCCCCAGCATTTT
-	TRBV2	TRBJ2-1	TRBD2	CASSRGGLASSYNEQFF	TGTGCCAGCAGTAGGGGGGGACTAGCGAGTTCCTACAATGAGCAGTTCTTC
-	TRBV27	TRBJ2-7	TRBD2	CASPMGSGRHEQYF	TGTGCCAGCCCCATGGGGAGCGGGAGACACGAGCAGTACTTC
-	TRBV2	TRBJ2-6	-	CASSEGVSLAGANVLTF	TGTGCCAGCAGTGAAGGGGTTAGCTTAGCCGGGGCCAACGTCCTGACTTTC
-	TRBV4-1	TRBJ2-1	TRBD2	CASSRGLAGGPVVDEQFF	TGCGCCAGCAGCCGGGGACTAGCGGGAGGGCCGGTTGTCGATGAGCAGTTCTTC
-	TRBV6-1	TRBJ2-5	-	CASSEWSSHQETQYF	TGTGCCAGCAGTGAATGGTCCTCTCACCAAGAGACCCAGTACTTC
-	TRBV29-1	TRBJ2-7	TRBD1	CSAGQGYGEQYF	TGCAGCGCTGGACAGGGGTATGGCGAGCAGTACTTC
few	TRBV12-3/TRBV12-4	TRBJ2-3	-	CASSLRDTQYF	TGTGCCAGCAGCCTTAGAGATACGCAGTATTTT
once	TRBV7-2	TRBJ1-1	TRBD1	CASSWDRVNTEAFF	TGTGCCAGCAGCTGGGACAGGGTGAACACTGAAGCTTTCTTT